The 10 T cell receptor beta chains below all came from one sample that was sequenced in a study of identical twins. TCRdb called the 5' RACE reads again in MiXCR, with one record for every CDR3 protein. Here the sample spans roughly 220,000 distinct CDR3 sequences, over 5% being singletons. The same data also contributed to another study, on T cells expressing NK-cell markers.

Sequenced material: CD8+ T cells sorted from blood. Every receptor here comes from a woman aged 18-30 years in good health.

This clonotype was recorded once. One junction end does not reproduce the germline sequence, and a read error may be involved. This chain links TRBV30 with TRBJ2-7; 10 bases match TRBD1. Germline CDR1 is GTSNPN and CDR2 is SVGIG (reference sequence). The CDR3 runs to 11 residues. CDR3 residues: CSWGQGYEQYF. The CDR3 bases are TGTTCCTGGGGACAGGGGTACGAGCAGTACTTC.

This clonotype was detected only a few times. This chain links TRBV4-3 with TRBJ2-1, with 7 bases that match TRBD2. This CDR3 is built from 15 residues. The V segment lost 0 bases and the J segment 8 bases; nucleotides outside the gene matches: 7. From germline, CDR1 is LGHNA and CDR2 YSLEER. Here the CDR3 reads CASSQEGLGSYEQFF. The CDR3 coding sequence is TGCGCCAGCAGCCAAGAAGGACTAGGATCGTATGAGCAGTTCTTC.

The chain links TRBV9 to TRBJ2-1; 7 nucleotides agree with TRBD1. V trimming: 8 bases; J trimming: 4 bases; junction bases outside the gene matches: 3. The CDR3 has 12 amino acids. CDR1 and CDR2 from the germline V gene are SGDLS and YYNGEE. The CDR3 protein is CASGRGYNEQFF. CDR3 DNA sequence: TGTGCCAGTGGCAGGGGGTACAATGAGCAGTTCTTC.

The chain combines TRBV3-1 with TRBJ2-1; D uncertain. CDR3 length: 14 amino acids. V lost 1 base, J lost 10 bases, and 14 bases lay in between. Germline V gene sequence: CDR1 LGHDT, CDR2 YNNKEL (reference sequence). The CDR3 bases are TGTGCCAGCAGCCAAGCTCCTAGGTATCAGGAGCAGTTCTTC. Its translation: CASSQAPRYQEQFF.

V gene TRBV7-2 combines with J gene TRBJ2-3, with D perhaps given as TRBD1 or TRBD2 (6 bases each). With 5 bases removed from V and 2 bases from J, the gap between germline ends came to 14 bases. Looked up from germline, CDR1 is SGHTA and CDR2 is FQGNSA. CDR3 length: 15 amino acids. DNA for the CDR3: TGTGCCAGCAGCCCCCGGGGGCCGAACACAGATACGCAGTATTTT. Translating it yields CASSPRGPNTDTQYF. The whole variable domain, filled in from reference TRBV7-2 and TRBJ2-3, reads GAGVSQSPSNKVTEKGKDVELRCDPISGHTALYWYRQSLGQGLEFLIYFQGNSAPDKSGLPSDRFSAERTGGSVSTLTIQRTQQEDSAVYLCASSPRGPNTDTQYFGPGTRLTVL.

This clonotype was found a few times. The chain carries TRBV9 and TRBJ2-7, with D perhaps matching TRBD1 (5 bases). V lost 0 bases and J lost 6, with 13 bases in between. This CDR3 is 14 amino acids long. CDR1 SGDLS and CDR2 YYNGEE come from the germline V gene. The CDR3 DNA follows: TGTGCCAGCAGCGTAGGGCAGGGTGGCGGCGAGCAGTACTTC. Its translation: CASSVGQGGGEQYF.

V is TRBV7-8 and J is TRBJ1-5, with D maybe TRBD1 (6 bases). The CDR3 runs 13 residues. Germline CDR1 is SGHVS and CDR2 is FQNEAQ. Deletions cut 0 bases from V and 15 bases from J, with 15 bases between. As DNA, the CDR3 is TGTGCCAGCAGCTTAGCACCGGGACACCCCGTGCATTTT. Translated, it gives CASSLAPGHPVHF.

This clonotype appeared a few times. J is TRBJ2-5 and V is TRBV7-9, with 8 bases matching TRBD1. Germline-derived CDR1 and CDR2 are SEHNR and FQNEAQ (reference sequence). The CDR3 spans 16 residues. The junction had 9 bases not matched to a gene; V was cut back by 4 bases and J by 2 bases. DNA of the CDR3: TGTGCCAGCAGCTCGAGAACAGGGGGTTGGCAAGAGACCCAGTACTTC. Its translation is CASSSRTGGWQETQYF.

This clonotype was recorded many times. The genes are TRBV2 and TRBJ2-3; 7 bases fit TRBD2. V gave up 11 bases and J gave up 2 bases; unmatched junction bases: 16. The CDR3 sequence is 16 residues long. The germline gives CDR1 SNHLY, CDR2 FYNNEI. This chain's CDR3 is CAGKSGGWSFTDTQYF. DNA for the CDR3: TGTGCCGGGAAATCGGGGGGTTGGTCCTTCACAGATACGCAGTATTTT. Based on the CDR3 plus reference TRBV2 and TRBJ2-3, the full variable domain is EPEVTQTPSHQVTQMGQEVILRCVPISNHLYFYWYRQILGQKVEFLVSFYNNEISEKSEIFDDQFSVERPDGSNFTLKIRSTKLEDSAMYFCAGKSGGWSFTDTQYFGPGTRLTVL.

The sample holds many counts of this clonotype. This chain connects TRBV4-3 to TRBJ2-5; D unresolved. V lost 1 base and J lost 5, with 17 bases in between. CDR3 size: 16 residues. The germline gives CDR1 LGHNA, CDR2 YSLEER. DNA for the CDR3: TGCGCCAGCAGCCAAGTGCAGTCCCTCCTAGGGGAGACCCAGTACTTC. Protein sequence: CASSQVQSLLGETQYF.